This is a list of T cell receptor beta chains from one sample in a study of T cells after yellow fever vaccination. Using its own MiXCR run on the 5' RACE reads, TCRdb lists one record per CDR3 protein. The sample shows 150,000 to 200,000 distinct CDR3 sequences, about 10% of them seen only once. The specimen was CD8+ T cells sorted from PBMCs, collected 15 days after the yellow fever booster vaccination. These receptors came from a young man who received the YFV17D yellow fever vaccine. Each CDR3 is given with its conserved first and last residue. The order of the fields is J gene, D gene, V gene, clone size, CDR3 protein, CDR3 DNA. The D gene is left open where the match is weak. Size values are once, few and many counts, or a class for expanded clones, and some rows have none.

TRBJ1-6 | . | TRBV27 | . | CASSPFGETNSPLHF | TGTGCCAGCAGCCCCTTCGGGGAGACCAATTCACCCCTCCACTTT
TRBJ2-2 | . | TRBV10-3 | many | CAVNRDANTGELFF | TGTGCCGTAAACCGGGACGCGAACACCGGGGAGCTGTTTTTT
TRBJ2-5 | . | TRBV7-9 | few | CASSSTGQQETQYF | TGTGCCAGCAGCTCAACCGGACAACAAGAGACCCAGTACTTC
TRBJ2-1 | TRBD2 | TRBV4-2 | . | CASSQEGGLANEQFF | TGTGCCAGCAGCCAAGAAGGGGGACTAGCCAATGAGCAGTTCTTC
TRBJ2-3 | TRBD2 | TRBV25-1 | . | CASSDLTSGGWDTQYF | TGTGCCAGCAGCGACTTGACTAGCGGGGGGTGGGATACGCAGTATTTT
TRBJ2-5 | . | TRBV7-3 | . | CASSLIGTRQETQYF | TGTGCCAGCAGCTTAATCGGAACACGACAAGAGACCCAGTACTTC
TRBJ2-1 | . | TRBV5-1 | . | CASSLAERPEQFF | TGCGCCAGCAGCTTGGCCGAGAGGCCTGAGCAGTTCTTC
TRBJ2-1 | TRBD1 | TRBV11-2 | . | CASSLTGGLGEQFF | TGTGCCAGCAGCCTGACAGGGGGCTTGGGTGAGCAGTTCTTC
TRBJ2-3 | TRBD2 | TRBV6-2/TRBV6-3 | . | CASSRAGEADTQYF | TGTGCCAGCAGCCGAGCGGGGGAGGCAGATACGCAGTATTTT
TRBJ1-2 | . | TRBV29-1 | . | CSVTDSDGYTF | TGCAGCGTCACCGATAGTGATGGCTACACCTTC
TRBJ2-5 | TRBD2 | TRBV7-2 | medium-sized | CASSGKGLAGETQYF | TGTGCCAGCAGCGGGAAGGGACTAGCGGGAGAGACCCAGTACTTC
TRBJ2-3 | . | TRBV4-2 | . | CASSPRQTTDTQYF | TGTGCCAGCAGCCCCCGACAGACCACAGATACGCAGTATTTT
TRBJ1-2 | . | TRBV29-1 | few | CSVEGGEVDYGYTF | TGCAGCGTTGAAGGGGGGGAAGTGGACTATGGCTACACCTTC
TRBJ2-3 | TRBD1 | TRBV5-1 | few | CASSLKHRDRLGDTQYF | TGCGCCAGCAGCTTGAAGCACCGGGACAGGTTGGGGGATACGCAGTATTTT
TRBJ2-7 | . | TRBV27 | few | CASSLAWTVSYEQYF | TGTGCCAGCAGTTTAGCTTGGACAGTCTCCTACGAGCAGTACTTC
TRBJ1-2 | . | TRBV7-9 | few | CASSLASYGYTF | TGTGCCAGCAGCTTAGCCTCCTATGGCTACACCTTC
TRBJ2-3 | . | TRBV4-2 | few | CASSQDLGGPTDTQYF | TGTGCCAGCAGCCAAGATTTGGGGGGGCCCACAGATACGCAGTATTTT
TRBJ2-1 | . | TRBV7-9 | few | CASSFLGGRSDEQFF | TGTGCCAGCAGCTTCTTGGGGGGCAGAAGCGATGAGCAGTTCTTC
TRBJ1-2 | TRBD1 | TRBV7-8 | . | CASSLRTGSIHGYTF | TGTGCCAGCAGCCTCCGGACAGGGAGCATCCATGGCTACACCTTC
TRBJ2-5 | . | TRBV28 | few | CASSSLAWTSQETQYF | TGTGCCAGCAGTTCCCTCGCCTGGACAAGCCAAGAGACCCAGTACTTC
TRBJ2-1 | TRBD2 | TRBV5-4 | . | CASSPTSGGVDEQFF | TGTGCCAGCAGCCCCACTAGCGGGGGGGTTGATGAGCAGTTCTTC
TRBJ1-2 | . | TRBV27 | few | CASSLSLRLSGGYTF | TGTGCCAGCAGTTTATCGCTCAGGTTAAGCGGTGGCTACACCTTC
TRBJ2-2 | . | TRBV5-1 | many | CASSLGPPNTGELFF | TGCGCCAGCAGCTTGGGACCACCGAACACCGGGGAGCTGTTTTTT
TRBJ2-7 | . | TRBV9 | few | CASSAAGFPTYEQYF | TGTGCCAGCAGCGCCGCGGGGTTCCCCACCTACGAGCAGTACTTC
TRBJ1-5 | TRBD1 | TRBV27 | . | CASSPGQAVGPQHF | TGTGCCAGCAGTCCCGGACAGGCGGTCGGGCCCCAGCATTTT
TRBJ1-6 | . | TRBV7-8 | . | CASSSSPGLDSPLHF | TGTGCCAGCAGCTCCTCGCCGGGGCTAGACTCACCCCTCCACTTT
TRBJ1-5 | . | TRBV7-8 | few | CASTLGVVGINQPQHF | TGTGCCAGCACCCTAGGGGTTGTGGGGATTAATCAGCCCCAGCATTTT
TRBJ2-1 | . | TRBV12-3/TRBV12-4 | few | CASSPTGSNEQFF | TGTGCCAGCAGCCCCACAGGGAGCAATGAGCAGTTCTTC
TRBJ2-1 | TRBD1 | TRBV6-1 | many | CASSEGGQYNEQFF | TGTGCCAGCAGTGAAGGGGGACAGTACAATGAGCAGTTCTTC
TRBJ2-2 | TRBD1 | TRBV7-6 | . | CASSSGQGQEAGELFF | TGTGCCAGCAGCTCCGGACAGGGCCAAGAAGCAGGGGAGCTGTTTTTT
TRBJ2-1 | . | TRBV11-2 | few | CASSANGRSNEQFF | TGTGCCAGCAGCGCCAACGGACGGAGCAATGAGCAGTTCTTC
TRBJ2-1 | . | TRBV5-6 | few | CASLLDGSYNEQFF | TGTGCCAGCCTCCTGGACGGCTCCTACAATGAGCAGTTCTTC
TRBJ2-7 | . | TRBV11-2 | . | CSTGTYEQYF | TGTTCTACAGGGACCTACGAGCAGTACTTC
TRBJ1-3 | . | TRBV7-8 | few | CASSLRWSGNTIYF | TGTGCCAGCAGCTTGAGGTGGTCCGGAAACACCATATATTTT
TRBJ1-6 | . | TRBV6-5 | few | CASSYSSQINSPLHF | TGTGCCAGCAGTTACTCTTCGCAGATTAATTCACCCCTCCACTTT
TRBJ2-1 | TRBD1 | TRBV7-3 | few | CASSSATGGNEQFF | TGTGCCAGCAGCTCGGCGACAGGGGGCAATGAGCAGTTCTTC
TRBJ2-2 | . | TRBV27 | many | CASSHLGATGELFF | TGTGCCAGCAGTCACCTCGGGGCCACCGGGGAGCTGTTTTTT
TRBJ2-3 | . | TRBV6-5 | . | CASSYSISVVRAAGTDTQYF | TGTGCCAGCAGTTACTCGATCTCGGTGGTCCGAGCCGCCGGCACAGATACGCAGTATTTT
TRBJ1-2 | TRBD1 | TRBV12-3/TRBV12-4 | . | CASSSGGAVNGYTF | TGTGCCAGCAGTTCAGGGGGTGCGGTGAATGGCTACACCTTC
TRBJ2-1 | . | TRBV25-1 | many | CASSAAPGDRNEQFF | TGTGCCAGCAGTGCCGCACCAGGGGATCGGAATGAGCAGTTCTTC
TRBJ1-6 | TRBD1 | TRBV7-9 | . | CASSPPGQGASYGSYNSPLHF | TGTGCCAGCAGCCCACCGGGACAGGGGGCCTCGTATGGCTCCTATAATTCACCCCTCCACTTT
TRBJ2-5 | . | TRBV4-3 | few | CASSQDTVLGGQETQYF | TGCGCCAGCAGCCAAGATACGGTGCTAGGGGGCCAAGAGACCCAGTACTTC
TRBJ1-1 | . | TRBV29-1 | . | CSVRPGTGTEAFF | TGCAGCGTCCGCCCAGGCACTGGCACTGAAGCTTTCTTT
TRBJ1-6 | . | TRBV2 | few | CASSAGQDNSPLHF | TGTGCCAGCAGCGCGGGACAAGATAATTCACCCCTCCACTTT
TRBJ1-1 | . | TRBV29-1 | . | CSVSTSGRANTEAFF | TGCAGCGTCTCCACCTCGGGACGCGCGAACACTGAAGCTTTCTTT
TRBJ1-5 | . | TRBV7-8 | . | CASSQDVRAGHQPQHF | TGTGCCAGCAGCCAAGACGTTCGTGCGGGGCATCAGCCCCAGCATTTT
TRBJ2-3 | . | TRBV4-3 | . | CASSQKLFGTDTQYF | TGCGCCAGCAGCCAAAAACTTTTCGGCACAGATACGCAGTATTTT
TRBJ1-6 | . | TRBV15 | . | CATSRQGRNSPLHF | TGTGCCACCAGCAGACAGGGCCGGAATTCACCCCTCCACTTT
TRBJ2-3 | TRBD1 | TRBV9 | . | CASSVYGDRLTDTQYF | TGTGCCAGCAGCGTATATGGGGACAGGCTCACAGATACGCAGTATTTT
TRBJ2-5 | . | TRBV7-9 | many | CASSSGIQETQYF | TGTGCCAGCAGCTCCGGGATCCAAGAGACCCAGTACTTC
TRBJ2-6 | TRBD2 | TRBV12-3/TRBV12-4 | . | CASRRGARGFGANVLTF | TGTGCCAGCCGGCGGGGGGCCCGGGGGTTTGGGGCCAACGTCCTGACTTTC
TRBJ2-1 | TRBD1 | TRBV20-1 | many | CSASFPDRGDHNEQFF | TGCAGTGCTAGTTTCCCCGACAGGGGGGACCACAATGAGCAGTTCTTC
TRBJ2-7 | TRBD1 | TRBV27 | few | CASSLRDSYEQYF | TGTGCCAGCAGTTTACGGGACAGCTACGAGCAGTACTTC
TRBJ2-3 | . | TRBV4-3 | . | CASSQEDRLQGTDTQYF | TGCGCCAGCAGCCAAGAGGACCGCCTTCAGGGCACAGATACGCAGTATTTT
TRBJ1-6 | TRBD1 | TRBV7-2 | . | CASSLGTGLSYNSPLHF | TGTGCCAGCAGCCTCGGGACAGGGTTGTCCTATAATTCACCCCTCCACTTT
TRBJ2-3 | . | TRBV4-1 | . | CASSQLTAPTDPQYF | TGCGCCAGCAGCCAACTGACAGCTCCCACAGATCCGCAGTATTTT
TRBJ1-2 | TRBD1 | TRBV11-2 | . | CASRNPGTGVGYTF | TGTGCCAGCAGAAACCCCGGGACAGGGGTCGGCTACACCTTC
TRBJ2-3 | . | TRBV13 | . | CASSLGGVTDTQYF | TGTGCCAGCAGCTTAGGTGGTGTCACAGATACGCAGTATTTT
TRBJ1-5 | . | TRBV6-6 | few | CASSPPGYSNQPQHF | TGTGCCAGCAGTCCACCGGGGTATAGCAATCAGCCCCAGCATTTT